The rows below give T cell receptor beta chains drawn from one sample of a study of Tregs in tolerant kidney transplant recipients. Produced via immunoSEQ multiplex PCR; TCRdb's table is partial and in-frame only. The sample has 240,000 or so clones; approximately 83% are singletons. Sequences were obtained from CD4+ T cells from blood. These receptors came from a human donor in good health. The CDR3 runs from the conserved cysteine through the conserved F or W. D genes are given only for firm matches. Clone size appears in some rows only: once, few, many, or a class for an expanded clone.

j_gene	v_gene	abundance	d_gene	CDR3aa	CDR3nt
TRBJ2-7	TRBV11-3	.	.	CASSLDGRSSYEQYF	TGTGCCAGCAGCTTAGATGGCAGGAGCTCCTACGAGCAGTACTTC
TRBJ1-4	TRBV4-1	.	.	CASSKNQGFDEKLFF	TGCGCCAGCTCCAAGAACCAGGGCTTTGATGAAAAACTGTTTTTT
TRBJ1-2	TRBV4-2	.	TRBD1	CASSREQGAIYGYTF	TGTGCCAGCAGCCGAGAACAGGGGGCAATCTATGGCTACACCTTC
TRBJ2-3	TRBV6-1	.	.	CASSEWGRLTDTQYF	TGTGCCAGCAGTGAATGGGGTAGGCTAACAGATACGCAGTATTTT
TRBJ2-5	TRBV6-1	.	TRBD2	CASSGLLAGGFQETQYF	TGTGCCAGCAGTGGCCTACTAGCGGGGGGGTTCCAAGAGACCCAGTACTTC
TRBJ2-7	TRBV5-8	.	.	CASSRLRGRGHEQYF	TGTGCCAGCAGCCGCTTGAGGGGACGAGGGCACGAGCAGTACTTC
TRBJ1-2	TRBV7-6	.	.	CASSLTNGAGPAGYTF	TGTGCCAGCAGTCTTACAAACGGGGCAGGACCCGCTGGCTACACCTTC
TRBJ1-2	TRBV4-1	.	TRBD1	CASSQAGTGDGYTF	TGTGCCAGCAGCCAAGCCGGGACAGGGGATGGCTACACCTTC
TRBJ2-1	TRBV6-5	few	.	CASSYSGSSYNEQFF	TGTGCCAGCAGTTACTCGGGTAGCTCCTACAATGAGCAGTTCTTC
TRBJ2-5	TRBV6-1	.	.	CASSEAYRVPDF	TGTGCCAGCAGTGAAGCATACAGGGTGCCTGACTTC
TRBJ1-2	TRBV6-1	few	.	CASSGVAYGYTF	TGTGCCAGCAGTGGAGTGGCCTATGGCTACACCTTC
TRBJ1-1	TRBV27	.	.	CASSLIPGGTEAFF	TGTGCCAGCAGTTTAATCCCCGGTGGGACTGAAGCTTTCTTT
TRBJ2-1	TRBV5-1	few	TRBD2	CASTGTSGYNEQFF	TGCGCCAGCACGGGGACTAGCGGCTACAATGAGCAGTTCTTC
TRBJ2-5	TRBV30	.	.	CAWRRRGAGETQYF	TGTGCCTGGAGACGGCGGGGCGCGGGAGAGACCCAGTACTTC
TRBJ1-4	TRBV6-5	.	.	CASSSLPATNEKLFF	TGTGCCAGCAGTAGCCTGCCGGCAACTAATGAAAAACTGTTTTTT
TRBJ1-4	TRBV5-4	.	.	CASSRGTNEKLFF	TGTGCCAGCAGCAGGGGAACTAATGAAAAACTGTTTTTT
TRBJ1-1	TRBV7-9	few	.	CASSLSRQSEAFF	TGTGCCAGCAGCTTAAGCCGACAGAGCGAAGCTTTCTTT